The entry that follows covers one TCR beta chain sequence. This sample is drawn from a study of T cell repertoires in cytomegalovirus infection. Germline CDR1 is SGHRS and CDR2 is YFSETQ. V lost 2 bases to trimming and J lost 5 bases, with 14 bases between them. This CDR3 contains 16 residues. TCRdb recomputed calls from the reads with MiXCR, one row per CDR3 protein. The sample carries 160,000 or so distinct CDR3 sequences, 15% to 20% recorded once. The chain recombines TRBV5-1 with TRBJ1-6, with D possibly TRBD1 on 6 matching bases. This sequence was found in a human donor in good health (CMV status not recorded). Some clones in this sample may be carry-over from other donors' samples. Sequences were obtained from CD8+ T cells from PBMCs. DNA of the CDR3: TGCGCCAGCAGCTTCCGGGGGCTGGCGGATAATTCACCCCTCCACTTT. It encodes CASSFRGLADNSPLHF.